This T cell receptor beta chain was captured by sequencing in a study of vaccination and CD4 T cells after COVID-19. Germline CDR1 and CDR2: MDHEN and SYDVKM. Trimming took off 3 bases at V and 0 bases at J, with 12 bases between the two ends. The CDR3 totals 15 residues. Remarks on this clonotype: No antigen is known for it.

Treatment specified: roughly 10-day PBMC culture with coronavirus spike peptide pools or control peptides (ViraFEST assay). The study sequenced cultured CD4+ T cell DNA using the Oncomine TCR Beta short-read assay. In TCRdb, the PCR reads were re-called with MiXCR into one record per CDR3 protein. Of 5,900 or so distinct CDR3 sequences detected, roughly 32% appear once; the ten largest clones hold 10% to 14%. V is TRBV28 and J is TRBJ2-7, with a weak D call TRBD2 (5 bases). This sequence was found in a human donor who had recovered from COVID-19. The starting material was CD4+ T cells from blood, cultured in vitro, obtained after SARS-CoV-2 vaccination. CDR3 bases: TGTGCCAGCAGTTTGAGCGGCTCGAGCTCCTACGAGCAGTACTTC. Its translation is CASSLSGSSSYEQYF. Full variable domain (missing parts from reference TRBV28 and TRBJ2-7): DVKVTQSSRYLVKRTGEKVFLECVQDMDHENMFWYRQDPGLGLRLIYFSYDVKMKEKGDIPEGYSVSREKKERFSLILESASTNQTSMYLCASSLSGSSSYEQYFGPGTRLTVT.